This is a list of T cell receptor beta chains from one sample in a study of HIV-infected patients and healthy controls. TCRdb re-derived calls from the 5' RACE reads in MiXCR, one entry per CDR3 protein. Of 60,000 to 75,000 distinct CDR3 sequences detected, around 16% appear once; the ten largest clones hold around 6%. The sequenced sample consisted of CD4+ T cells from blood. Receptor source: a human donor in good health. Both conserved end residues are part of each CDR3. The D gene is left open where the match is weak. For some rows the clone size is stated as once, few or many, or as a class when expanded; others skip it.

CDR3aa: CSVESYAPTNYGYTF; CDR3nt: TGCAGCGTTGAGTCATACGCGCCGACTAACTATGGCTACACCTTC; v_gene: TRBV29-1; abundance: NA; j_gene: TRBJ1-2; d_gene: NA
CDR3aa: CASSPRARQSPNTEAFF; CDR3nt: TGTGCCAGCTCACCAAGGGCAAGACAGAGCCCAAACACTGAAGCTTTCTTT; v_gene: TRBV18; abundance: many; j_gene: TRBJ1-1; d_gene: NA
CDR3aa: CSAREQGNIYQPQHF; CDR3nt: TGCAGTGCTAGAGAACAGGGAAATATTTATCAGCCCCAGCATTTT; v_gene: TRBV20-1; abundance: NA; j_gene: TRBJ1-5; d_gene: NA
CDR3aa: CATSRDSPNAENYGYTF; CDR3nt: TGTGCCACCAGCAGAGATTCTCCAAACGCAGAGAACTATGGCTACACCTTC; v_gene: TRBV15; abundance: few; j_gene: TRBJ1-2; d_gene: NA
CDR3aa: CASSFNVPSSGNTIYF; CDR3nt: TGTGCCAGCAGCTTCAACGTTCCAAGCTCTGGAAACACCATATATTTT; v_gene: TRBV7-2; abundance: NA; j_gene: TRBJ1-3; d_gene: NA
CDR3aa: CASSSDRGETQYF; CDR3nt: TGTGCCAGCAGCTCCGACAGGGGAGAGACCCAGTACTTC; v_gene: TRBV7-2; abundance: few; j_gene: TRBJ2-5; d_gene: TRBD1
CDR3aa: CASSWTASTDTQYF; CDR3nt: TGCGCCAGCAGCTGGACCGCTAGCACAGATACGCAGTATTTT; v_gene: TRBV5-1; abundance: many; j_gene: TRBJ2-3; d_gene: NA
CDR3aa: CASSTRQRTNYGYTF; CDR3nt: TGTGCCAGCAGCACCAGACAGAGAACTAACTATGGCTACACCTTC; v_gene: TRBV7-2; abundance: NA; j_gene: TRBJ1-2; d_gene: NA
CDR3aa: CASSQEAGAYNEQFF; CDR3nt: TGTGCCAGCAGCCAAGAAGCGGGGGCGTACAATGAGCAGTTCTTC; v_gene: TRBV14; abundance: NA; j_gene: TRBJ2-1; d_gene: TRBD2
CDR3aa: CASSLEVVEQFF; CDR3nt: TGTGCCAGCAGCTTGGAAGTGGTTGAGCAGTTCTTC; v_gene: TRBV11-2; abundance: many; j_gene: TRBJ2-1; d_gene: NA
CDR3aa: CASMGTGVKNQPQHF; CDR3nt: TGTGCCAGTATGGGGACAGGGGTTAAGAATCAGCCCCAGCATTTT; v_gene: TRBV19; abundance: NA; j_gene: TRBJ1-5; d_gene: TRBD1
CDR3aa: CASSLGIRTAGNQPQHF; CDR3nt: TGTGCCAGCAGTTTAGGTATTAGGACAGCGGGGAATCAGCCCCAGCATTTT; v_gene: TRBV12-3/TRBV12-4; abundance: NA; j_gene: TRBJ1-5; d_gene: NA
CDR3aa: CASSPRSRTDTQYF; CDR3nt: TGTGCCAGCAGTCCACGGAGTCGAACAGATACGCAGTATTTT; v_gene: TRBV28; abundance: few; j_gene: TRBJ2-3; d_gene: NA
CDR3aa: CASSQRIRNYNEQFF; CDR3nt: TGTGCCAGCAGCCAGCGTATACGGAACTACAATGAGCAGTTCTTC; v_gene: TRBV14; abundance: many; j_gene: TRBJ2-1; d_gene: NA
CDR3aa: CASSKRGPVYGYTF; CDR3nt: TGTGCCAGCAGCAAGAGGGGGCCGGTCTATGGCTACACCTTC; v_gene: TRBV6-2/TRBV6-3; abundance: NA; j_gene: TRBJ1-2; d_gene: TRBD1